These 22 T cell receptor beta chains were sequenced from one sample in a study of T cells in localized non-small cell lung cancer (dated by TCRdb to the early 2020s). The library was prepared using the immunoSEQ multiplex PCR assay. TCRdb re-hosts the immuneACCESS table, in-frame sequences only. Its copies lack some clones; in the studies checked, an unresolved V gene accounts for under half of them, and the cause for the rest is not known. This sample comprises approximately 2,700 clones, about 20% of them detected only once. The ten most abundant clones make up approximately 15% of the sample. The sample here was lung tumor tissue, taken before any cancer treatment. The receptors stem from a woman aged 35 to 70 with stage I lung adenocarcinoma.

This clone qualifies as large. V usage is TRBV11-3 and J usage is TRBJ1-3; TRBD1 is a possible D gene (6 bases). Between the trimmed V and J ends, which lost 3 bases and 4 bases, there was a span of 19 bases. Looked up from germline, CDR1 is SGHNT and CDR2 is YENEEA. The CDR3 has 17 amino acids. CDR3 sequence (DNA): TGTGCCAGCAGCTTGGGTCCCCGGGGGGCGCCGGGAAACACCATATATTTT. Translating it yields CASSLGPRGAPGNTIYF.

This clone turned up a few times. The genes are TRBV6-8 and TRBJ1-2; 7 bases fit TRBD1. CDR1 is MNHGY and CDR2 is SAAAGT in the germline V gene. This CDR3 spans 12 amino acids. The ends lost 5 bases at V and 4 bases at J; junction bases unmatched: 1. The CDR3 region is CASSRQGYGYTF. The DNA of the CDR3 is TGTGCCAGCAGTAGACAGGGCTATGGCTACACCTTC.

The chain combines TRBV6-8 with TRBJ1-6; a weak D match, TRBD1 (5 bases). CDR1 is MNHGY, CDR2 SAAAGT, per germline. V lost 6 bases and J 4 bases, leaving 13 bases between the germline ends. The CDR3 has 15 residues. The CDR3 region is CASSEKQVYNSPLHF. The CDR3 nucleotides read TGTGCCAGCAGCGAAAAACAGGTTTATAATTCACCCCTCCACTTT.

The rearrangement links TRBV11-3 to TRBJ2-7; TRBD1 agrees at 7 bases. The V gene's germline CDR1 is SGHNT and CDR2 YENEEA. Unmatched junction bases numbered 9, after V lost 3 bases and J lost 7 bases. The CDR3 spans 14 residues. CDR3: CASSLGHRGTEQYF. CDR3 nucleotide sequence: TGTGCCAGCAGCTTGGGTCACAGGGGTACGGAGCAGTACTTC.

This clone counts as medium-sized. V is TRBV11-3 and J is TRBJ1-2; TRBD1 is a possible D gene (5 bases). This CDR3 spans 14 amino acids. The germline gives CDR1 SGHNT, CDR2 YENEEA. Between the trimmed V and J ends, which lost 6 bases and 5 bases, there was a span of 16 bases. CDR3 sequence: CASSFNRDGYGYTF. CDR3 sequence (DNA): TGTGCCAGCAGTTTTAACCGGGACGGGTATGGCTACACCTTC. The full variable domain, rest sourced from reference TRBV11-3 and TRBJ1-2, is EAGVVQSPRYKIIEKKQPVAFWCNPISGHNTLYWYLQNLGQGPELLIRYENEEAVDDSQLPKDRFSAERLKGVDSTLKIQPAELGDSAVYLCASSFNRDGYGYTFGSGTRLTVV.

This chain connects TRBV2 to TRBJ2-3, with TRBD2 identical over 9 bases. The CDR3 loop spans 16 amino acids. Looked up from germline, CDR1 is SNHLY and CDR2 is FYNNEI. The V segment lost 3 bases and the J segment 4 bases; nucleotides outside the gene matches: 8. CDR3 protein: CASSDRRGGEADTQYF. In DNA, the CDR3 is TGTGCCAGCAGTGACCGGCGGGGGGGCGAGGCAGATACGCAGTATTTT.

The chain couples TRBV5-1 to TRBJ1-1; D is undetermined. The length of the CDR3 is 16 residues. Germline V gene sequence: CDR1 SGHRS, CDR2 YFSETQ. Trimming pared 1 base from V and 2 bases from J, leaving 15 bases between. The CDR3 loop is CASSLSMIRRNTEAFF. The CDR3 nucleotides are TGCGCCAGCAGCTTGTCAATGATTAGGCGCAACACTGAAGCTTTCTTT.

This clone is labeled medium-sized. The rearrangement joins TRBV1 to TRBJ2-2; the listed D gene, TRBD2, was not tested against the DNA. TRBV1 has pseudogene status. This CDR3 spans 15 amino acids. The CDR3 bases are TGCGCCAGCAGCCAAGAGGGACTGAGCACCGGGGAGCTGTTTTTT. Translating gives CASSQEGLSTGELFF.

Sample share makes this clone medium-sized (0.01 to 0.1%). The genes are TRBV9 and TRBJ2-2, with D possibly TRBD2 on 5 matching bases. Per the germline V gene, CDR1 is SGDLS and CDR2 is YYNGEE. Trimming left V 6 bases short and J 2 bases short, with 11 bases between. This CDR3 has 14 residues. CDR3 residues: CASTRGINTGELFF. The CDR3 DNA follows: TGTGCCAGCACACGGGGAATAAACACCGGGGAGCTGTTTTTT.

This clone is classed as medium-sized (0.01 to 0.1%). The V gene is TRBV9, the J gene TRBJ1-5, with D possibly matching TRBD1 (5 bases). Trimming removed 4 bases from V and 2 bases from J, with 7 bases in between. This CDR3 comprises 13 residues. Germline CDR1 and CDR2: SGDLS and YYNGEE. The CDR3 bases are TGTGCCAGCAGCCTACAGGGCAATCAGCCCCAGCATTTT. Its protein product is CASSLQGNQPQHF.

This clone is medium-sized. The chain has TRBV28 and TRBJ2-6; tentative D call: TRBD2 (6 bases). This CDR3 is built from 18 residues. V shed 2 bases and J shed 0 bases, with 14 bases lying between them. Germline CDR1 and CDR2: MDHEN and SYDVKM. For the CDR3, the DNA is TGTGCCAGCAGTTTAGGCGGGGCGCGGTTCTCTGGGGCCAACGTCCTGACTTTC. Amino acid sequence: CASSLGGARFSGANVLTF. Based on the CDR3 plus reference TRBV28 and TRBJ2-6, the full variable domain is DVKVTQSSRYLVKRTGEKVFLECVQDMDHENMFWYRQDPGLGLRLIYFSYDVKMKEKGDIPEGYSVSREKKERFSLILESASTNQTSMYLCASSLGGARFSGANVLTFGAGSRLTVL.

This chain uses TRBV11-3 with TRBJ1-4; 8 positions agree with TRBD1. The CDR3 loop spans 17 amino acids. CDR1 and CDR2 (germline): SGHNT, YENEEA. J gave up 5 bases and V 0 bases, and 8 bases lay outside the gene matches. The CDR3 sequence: CASSLEGGWDRNEKLFF. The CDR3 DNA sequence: TGTGCCAGCAGCTTAGAGGGAGGCTGGGACAGGAATGAAAAACTGTTTTTT.

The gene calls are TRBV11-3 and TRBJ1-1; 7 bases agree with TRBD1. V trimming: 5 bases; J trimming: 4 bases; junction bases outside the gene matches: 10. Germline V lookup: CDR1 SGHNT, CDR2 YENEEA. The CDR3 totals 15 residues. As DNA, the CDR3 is TGTGCCAGCAGCCAAATGGTTCGGGACAGCACTGAAGCTTTCTTT. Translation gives CASSQMVRDSTEAFF. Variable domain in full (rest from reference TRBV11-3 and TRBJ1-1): EAGVVQSPRYKIIEKKQPVAFWCNPISGHNTLYWYLQNLGQGPELLIRYENEEAVDDSQLPKDRFSAERLKGVDSTLKIQPAELGDSAVYLCASSQMVRDSTEAFFGQGTRLTVV.

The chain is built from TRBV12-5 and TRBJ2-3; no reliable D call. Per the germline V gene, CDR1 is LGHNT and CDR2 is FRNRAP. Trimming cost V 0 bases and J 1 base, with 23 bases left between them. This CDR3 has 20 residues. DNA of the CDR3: TGTGCTAGTGGTTTGGTAATCTTATATGAGAAGGGCTTGCGCACAGATACGCAGTATTTT. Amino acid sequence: CASGLVILYEKGLRTDTQYF.

The CDR3 loop reads CASGQGGHNEQFF. CDR3 nucleotides: TGTGCCAGCGGACAGGGGGGCCACAATGAGCAGTTCTTC. The gene calls are TRBV18 and TRBJ2-1; TRBD1 aligns across 10 bases. Germline values: CDR1 KGHSH, CDR2 LQKENI. Trimming took 8 bases from V and 5 from J; bases not matched to a gene: 3. CDR3 size: 13 residues.

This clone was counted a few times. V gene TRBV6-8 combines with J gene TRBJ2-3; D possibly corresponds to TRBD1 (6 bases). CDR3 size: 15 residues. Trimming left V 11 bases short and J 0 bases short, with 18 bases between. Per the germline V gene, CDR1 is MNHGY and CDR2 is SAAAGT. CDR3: CASLRGTTSTDTQYF. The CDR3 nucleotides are TGTGCCTCCCTACGAGGGACAACTAGCACAGATACGCAGTATTTT.

CDR3: CASSSTSHEQFF. The CDR3 bases are TGTGCCAGCAGTTCGACTAGTCATGAGCAGTTCTTC. The V call is TRBV6-8, the J call TRBJ2-1, with D tentatively TRBD2 (6 bases). CDR3 length: 12 residues. Germline V CDR1 and CDR2: MNHGY, SAAAGT. The germline V and J ends were trimmed by 4 bases and 8 bases, with 9 bases remaining between them.

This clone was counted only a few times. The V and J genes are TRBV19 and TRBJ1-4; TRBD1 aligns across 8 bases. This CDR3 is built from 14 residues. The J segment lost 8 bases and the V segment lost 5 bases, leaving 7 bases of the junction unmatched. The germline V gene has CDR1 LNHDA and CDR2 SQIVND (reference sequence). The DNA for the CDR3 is TGTGCCAGTAGTGTGACAGGGGTGGAGGAAAAACTGTTTTTT. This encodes CASSVTGVEEKLFF.

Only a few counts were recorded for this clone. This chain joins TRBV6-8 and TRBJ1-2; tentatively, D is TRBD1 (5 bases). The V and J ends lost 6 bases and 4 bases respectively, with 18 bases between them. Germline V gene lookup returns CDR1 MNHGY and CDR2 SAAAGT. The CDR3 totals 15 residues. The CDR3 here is CASRPRGAQGYGYTF. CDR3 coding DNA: TGTGCCAGCAGACCGCGAGGGGCGCAGGGCTATGGCTACACCTTC.

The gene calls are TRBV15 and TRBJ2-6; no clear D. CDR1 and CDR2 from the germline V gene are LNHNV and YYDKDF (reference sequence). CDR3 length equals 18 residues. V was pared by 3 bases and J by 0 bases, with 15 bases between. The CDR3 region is CATSSPILQSSGANVLTF. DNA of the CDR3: TGTGCCACCAGCAGTCCCATTTTACAGAGCTCTGGGGCCAACGTCCTGACTTTC. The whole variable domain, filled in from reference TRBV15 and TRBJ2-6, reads DAMVIQNPRYQVTQFGKPVTLSCSQTLNHNVMYWYQQKSSQAPKLLFHYYDKDFNNEADTPDNFQSRRPNTSFCFLDIRSPGLGDTAMYLCATSSPILQSSGANVLTFGAGSRLTVL.

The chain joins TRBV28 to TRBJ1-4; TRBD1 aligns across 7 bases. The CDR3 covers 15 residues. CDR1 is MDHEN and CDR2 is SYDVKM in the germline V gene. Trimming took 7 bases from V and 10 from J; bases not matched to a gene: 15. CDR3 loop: CASNSQGQLRGKLFF. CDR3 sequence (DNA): TGTGCCAGCAACAGCCAGGGACAGCTTCGCGGAAAACTGTTTTTT.

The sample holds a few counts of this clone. CDR3 sequence (DNA): TGTGCCAGCAGCCCAGGGAGGTCCTACGAGCAGTACTTC. This codes for CASSPGRSYEQYF. V usage is TRBV7-2 and J usage is TRBJ2-7, with TRBD2 as a possible D gene (6 bases). Trimming removed 5 bases from V and 1 base from J, with 9 bases in between. Germline V gives CDR1 SGHTA, CDR2 FQGNSA. The CDR3 has 13 amino acids.